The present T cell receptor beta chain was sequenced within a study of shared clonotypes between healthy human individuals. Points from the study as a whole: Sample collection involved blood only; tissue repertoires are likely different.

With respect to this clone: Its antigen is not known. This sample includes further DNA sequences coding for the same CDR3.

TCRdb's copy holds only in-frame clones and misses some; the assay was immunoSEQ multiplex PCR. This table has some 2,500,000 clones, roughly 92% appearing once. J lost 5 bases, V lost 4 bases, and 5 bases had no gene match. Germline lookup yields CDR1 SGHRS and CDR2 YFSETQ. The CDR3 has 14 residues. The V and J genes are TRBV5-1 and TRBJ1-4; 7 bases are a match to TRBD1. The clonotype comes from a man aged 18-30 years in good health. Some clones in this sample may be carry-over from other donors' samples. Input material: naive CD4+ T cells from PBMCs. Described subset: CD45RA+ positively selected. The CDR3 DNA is TGCGCCAGCAGCCCCCAGGGGGTAAATGAAAAACTGTTTTTT. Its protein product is CASSPQGVNEKLFF.